Below, 32 T cell receptor beta chains from the same sample are listed, as sequenced in a study of response to subunit inactivated influenza vaccine. TCRdb redid the calling of the RT-PCR reads with MiXCR, one entry per CDR3 protein. In the table there are approximately 490,000 distinct CDR3 sequences, approximately 7.2% of which are singletons. Sequencing was performed on PBMCs from blood, taken less than 30 months after vaccination. The receptors here all came from a man between 50 and 69 years old who received an inactivated influenza vaccine.

There are a few counts of this clonotype. This sequence joins TRBV5-1 and TRBJ2-3; TRBD1 matches at 9 bases. CDR1 is SGHRS and CDR2 is YFSETQ in the germline V gene. The junction had 9 bases not matched to a gene; V was cut back by 0 bases and J by 4 bases. The CDR3 totals 17 residues. The CDR3 DNA sequence: TGCGCCAGCAGCTTGGGAGTGACAGGGGGTAGCGCAGATACGCAGTATTTT. This translates into CASSLGVTGGSADTQYF.

V is TRBV28 and J is TRBJ2-2, with D hard to call. CDR3 length: 12 residues. Germline loops: CDR1 MDHEN, CDR2 SYDVKM. The V end was cut by 6 bases, the J end by 6 bases, with 8 bases between. The CDR3 nucleotides read TGTGCCAGCAGGAGAGTGGCCGGGGAGCTGTTTTTT. This sequence encodes CASRRVAGELFF.

V is TRBV12-3 or TRBV12-4 and J is TRBJ2-5, with 7 bases identical to TRBD2. CDR3 length equals 14 residues. V shed 7 bases and J 5 bases; nucleotides not matched to a gene: 10. CDR3 nucleotide sequence: TGTGCCAGCAACAGAAGGGAGGGCCACGAGACCCAGTACTTC. Amino acid sequence: CASNRREGHETQYF.

The table lists this clonotype with a few counts. The chain recombines TRBV12-3 or TRBV12-4 with TRBJ1-2; 7 bases align to TRBD1. CDR3 size: 16 residues. V shed 2 bases and J 0 bases; nucleotides not matched to a gene: 6. CDR3 nucleotides: TGTGCCAGCAGTTTAAATGCCGGGACAGCTAACTATGGCTACACCTTC. Residues: CASSLNAGTANYGYTF.

This clonotype occurred many times. The chain employs TRBV28 and TRBJ2-7; 8 nucleotides match TRBD1. CDR1 and CDR2 from the germline V gene are MDHEN and SYDVKM. The CDR3 totals 15 residues. The V segment lost 3 bases and the J segment 2 bases; nucleotides outside the gene matches: 6. CDR3 nucleotides: TGTGCCAGCAGTTTGGCCGGGACAGGAACCTACGAGCAGTACTTC. Encoded protein: CASSLAGTGTYEQYF.

This clonotype came up many times. The chain joins TRBV6-1 to TRBJ2-1; 10 positions agree with TRBD1. CDR3 size: 15 residues. CDR1 and CDR2 (germline): MNHNS, SASEGT. V was clipped by 3 bases and J by 2 bases; unmatched bases: 1. In DNA form, the CDR3 reads TGTGCCAGCAGTGACGGGACAGGGGCCTACAATGAGCAGTTCTTC. Protein sequence: CASSDGTGAYNEQFF.

The V call is TRBV7-2, the J call TRBJ2-7; weak D call: TRBD2 (6 bases). Germline CDR1 reads SGHTA; CDR2 reads FQGNSA. Trimming removed 7 bases at V and 2 bases at J, with 12 bases between. The CDR3 runs to 13 residues. CDR3 in amino acids: CASTVAGPYEQYF. The CDR3 DNA sequence: TGTGCCAGCACCGTCGCGGGGCCCTACGAGCAGTACTTC.

This clonotype was observed a handful of times. The chain links TRBV4-1 to TRBJ2-3; D remains unclear. Germline V CDR1 and CDR2: MGHRA, YSYEKL. The V and J ends lost 0 bases and 1 base respectively, with 8 bases between them. The CDR3 runs to 15 residues. The CDR3 DNA reads as TGCGCCAGCAGCCAAGATGGTTGGGGCACAGATACGCAGTATTTT. Translation: CASSQDGWGTDTQYF.

This clonotype was found many times. The chain joins TRBV30 to TRBJ2-3, with 9 bases fitting TRBD2. The trim removed 5 bases at V and 4 bases at J, leaving 10 bases unmatched. Germline V CDR1 and CDR2: GTSNPN, SVGIG (reference sequence). The length of the CDR3 is 15 residues. The CDR3: CAWLPGLASPDTQYF. The CDR3 DNA follows: TGTGCCTGGCTTCCGGGACTAGCTAGCCCAGATACGCAGTATTTT.

This clonotype was seen ten or more times. V is TRBV6-5 and J is TRBJ2-7; D not certain. The CDR3 sequence is 10 residues long. Trimming took off 8 bases at V and 2 bases at J, with 4 bases between the two ends. The germline V gene encodes CDR1 MNHEY and CDR2 SVGAGI. Here the CDR3 DNA reads TGTGCCAGCGGTGCCTACGAGCAGTACTTC. This sequence encodes CASGAYEQYF.

This clonotype was recorded a few times. V gene TRBV28 combines with J gene TRBJ1-6; 7 bases agree with TRBD1. CDR1 is MDHEN and CDR2 is SYDVKM in the germline V gene. The CDR3 spans 16 residues. V shed 1 base, J shed 7 bases, and the junction held 7 bases outside the gene matches. The CDR3 DNA reads as TGTGCCAGCAGTTTATCCCGATACAGGGGAAATTCACCCCTCCACTTT. Amino acid sequence: CASSLSRYRGNSPLHF.

This clonotype was seen a handful of times. This could be a read error, since a much larger clone is one nucleotide away. This chain connects TRBV7-2 to TRBJ2-2; D is uncertain. V lost 5 bases to trimming and J lost 4 bases, with 5 bases between them. The germline V gene encodes CDR1 SGHTA and CDR2 FQGNSA. The CDR3 extends over 12 amino acids. CDR3 sequence (DNA): TGTGCCAGCAGCCAGACCACCGGGGAGCTGTTTTTT. Residues: CASSQTTGELFF.

This clonotype was recorded a few times. The chain carries TRBV7-8 and TRBJ2-1, with D possibly being TRBD2 (6 bases). CDR3 length: 15 amino acids. Germline V gene data show CDR1 as SGHVS and CDR2 as FQNEAQ. V dropped 5 bases and J dropped 3 bases, with 14 bases sitting between them. CDR3 amino acids: CASSPRGSGYNEQFF. The CDR3 nucleotides are TGTGCCAGCAGCCCCCGGGGTAGCGGCTACAATGAGCAGTTCTTC.

The chain carries TRBV28 and TRBJ2-5; 8 nucleotides align to TRBD1. Trimming took 5 bases from V and 3 from J; bases not matched to a gene: 8. From germline, CDR1 is MDHEN and CDR2 SYDVKM. The CDR3 consists of 15 residues. As DNA, the CDR3 is TGTGCCAGCAGTCCCAGGGACAGGATGGAAGAGACCCAGTACTTC. Translating gives CASSPRDRMEETQYF.

This clonotype was observed many times. V and J are TRBV6-1 and TRBJ1-5; 10 bases align to TRBD1. Unmatched junction bases numbered 5, after V lost 6 bases and J lost 3 bases. The germline CDR1 and CDR2 sequences are MNHNS and SASEGT. This CDR3 is 15 amino acids long. In nucleotides, the CDR3 is TGTGCCAGCAGGTTGACAGGGGGCCCCAATCAGCCCCAGCATTTT. As protein: CASRLTGGPNQPQHF.

V gene TRBV7-6 combines with J gene TRBJ2-2, with TRBD1 matching over 10 bases. Germline CDR1 SGHVS, CDR2 FNYEAQ. V was pared by 1 base and J by 7 bases, with 3 bases of the junction left unmatched. The CDR3 is made up of 15 amino acids. The CDR3 loop is CASSLGDRGIGELFF. Written as DNA, the CDR3 is TGTGCCAGCAGCTTAGGGGACAGGGGAATCGGGGAGCTGTTTTTT.

This clonotype was counted at least ten times. CDR3 loop: CASSPAGLAGLTDTQYF. DNA of the CDR3: TGTGCCAGCAGTCCGGCGGGACTAGCGGGGCTCACAGATACGCAGTATTTT. V usage is TRBV27 and J usage is TRBJ2-3; TRBD2 matches at 13 bases. J was trimmed by 2 bases and V by 5 bases; bases with no gene match: 7. CDR3 length: 17 residues. The germline V gene encodes CDR1 MNHEY and CDR2 SMNVEV (reference sequence).

A few counts support this clonotype. V is TRBV20-1 and J is TRBJ1-1; TRBD1 matches at 10 bases. V was pared by 3 bases and J by 6 bases, with 7 bases of the junction left unmatched. The V gene's germline CDR1 is DFQATT and CDR2 SNEGSKA (reference sequence). The CDR3 has 14 residues. As DNA, the CDR3 is TGCAGTGCTAGGGGGACAGGGGAAGTGTCTGAAGCTTTCTTT. Translated, it gives CSARGTGEVSEAFF.

This clonotype has a count of ten or more. The J gene is TRBJ2-5, the V gene TRBV12-3 or TRBV12-4; 7 bases align to TRBD1. V shed 4 bases and J 6 bases; nucleotides not matched to a gene: 5. The CDR3 totals 13 residues. The CDR3 DNA is TGTGCCAGCAGTTCTAGACAGGGCCAGACCCAGTACTTC. Protein product: CASSSRQGQTQYF.

The J gene is TRBJ1-4, the V gene TRBV14; tentative D call: TRBD1 (5 bases). The germline V gene encodes CDR1 SGHDN and CDR2 FVKESK. V shed 5 bases and J shed 7 bases, with 17 bases lying between them. The CDR3 has 15 residues. The CDR3 loop is CASSARRAGVEKLFF. DNA for the CDR3: TGTGCCAGCAGCGCGCGCAGGGCGGGAGTTGAAAAACTGTTTTTT.

This clonotype was counted between two and nine times. CDR3 region: CASSLRTGGFSYEQYF. The CDR3 nucleotides are TGCGCCAGCAGCTTAAGGACAGGGGGCTTCTCCTACGAGCAGTACTTC. This chain connects TRBV5-1 to TRBJ2-7; 11 nucleotides align to TRBD1. J gave up 0 bases and V 2 bases, and 4 bases lay outside the gene matches. Germline V gene sequence: CDR1 SGHRS, CDR2 YFSETQ. The CDR3 has 16 residues.

The CDR3 here is CAVRDYNEQFF. CDR3 DNA sequence: TGTGCGGTGAGGGATTACAATGAGCAGTTCTTC. This sequence joins TRBV6-2 or TRBV6-3 and TRBJ2-1; possibly TRBD2 for D (5 bases). The CDR3 has 11 amino acids. The V gene's germline CDR1 is MNHEY and CDR2 SVGEGT.

The table lists this clonotype with many counts. V is TRBV6-1 and J is TRBJ1-5; D is uncertain. V gave up 4 bases and J gave up 3 bases, with 13 bases separating them. The CDR3 sequence is 15 residues long. Germline V CDR1 and CDR2: MNHNS, SASEGT. The CDR3 nucleotides read TGTGCCAGCAGTGGAGGGTACTCATCCAATCAGCCCCAGCATTTT. It specifies CASSGGYSSNQPQHF.

The table lists this clonotype with many counts. The chain uses TRBV7-8 and TRBJ2-7; 8 nucleotides agree with TRBD2. V dropped 2 bases and J dropped 4; count of bases not matched to a gene: 4. CDR1 SGHVS and CDR2 FQNEAQ come from the germline V gene. This CDR3 region has 14 residues. The DNA of the CDR3 is TGTGCCAGCAGCTTACTCTTAGCGGGATACGAGCAGTACTTC. This codes for CASSLLLAGYEQYF.

The chain links TRBV20-1 to TRBJ2-7; D is ambiguous. Deletions cut 5 bases from V and 1 base from J, with 12 bases between. Germline V gene data show CDR1 as DFQATT and CDR2 as SNEGSKA (reference sequence). The CDR3 length is 13 residues. DNA for the CDR3: TGCAGTGCTCAAGTCACTGGATCCTACGAGCAGTACTTC. Amino acid sequence: CSAQVTGSYEQYF.

This clonotype was found a few times. The gene calls are TRBV2 and TRBJ1-5; D ambiguous. The CDR3 consists of 14 residues. Germline loops: CDR1 SNHLY, CDR2 FYNNEI. Trimming removed 3 bases from V and 7 bases from J, with 13 bases in between. The CDR3 here is CASSESGKGQPQHF. DNA of the CDR3: TGTGCCAGCAGTGAGTCTGGGAAGGGCCAGCCCCAGCATTTT.

The CDR3 sequence: CSAREVDPNGYTF. The CDR3 bases are TGCAGTGCTAGAGAAGTAGATCCCAACGGCTACACCTTC. This sequence joins TRBV20-1 and TRBJ1-2; unclear D gene. V was trimmed by 0 bases and J by 8 bases, leaving 13 bases between them. The CDR3 is 13 amino acids. The germline V gene has CDR1 DFQATT and CDR2 SNEGSKA (reference sequence).

The table lists this clonotype with many counts. One junction end does not reproduce the germline sequence, and a read error may be involved. The chain combines TRBV5-1 with TRBJ2-3, with D unclear. The CDR3 contains 14 residues. Looked up from germline, CDR1 is SGHRS and CDR2 is YFSETQ. The CDR3: CASSLVSSTDTQYF. For the CDR3, the DNA is TGTGCCAGCAGCTTAGTCAGTAGCACAGATACGCAGTATTTT.

The J gene is TRBJ2-3, the V gene TRBV2; TRBD1 might be the D (5 bases). CDR1 and CDR2 from the germline V gene are SNHLY and FYNNEI. CDR3 length equals 15 residues. V was pared by 7 bases and J by 2 bases, with 16 bases between. CDR3 bases: TGTGCCAGCATCGACAGATTTTCGCCCACAGATACGCAGTATTTT. Amino acids: CASIDRFSPTDTQYF.

The V call is TRBV21-1, the J call TRBJ1-6; TRBD1 reflects the table's D call only, with no check against the DNA. TRBV21-1 is reported as a pseudogene. The CDR3 extends over 19 amino acids. The CDR3: CASSLTPGQGVRGNSPLHF. CDR3 nucleotides: TGTGCCAGCAGCTTGACCCCCGGACAGGGGGTAAGGGGTAATTCACCCCTCCACTTT.

Ten or more counts support this clonotype. The J gene is TRBJ2-5, the V gene TRBV6-2 or TRBV6-3, with 8 bases identical to TRBD2. The CDR3 runs to 15 residues. V lost 2 bases to trimming and J lost 6 bases; unmatched junction nucleotides: 8. Germline-derived CDR1 and CDR2 are MNHEY and SVGEGT. CDR3 sequence reads: CASSYPKRGWKTQYF. CDR3 in DNA: TGTGCCAGCAGTTACCCGAAGCGGGGGTGGAAGACCCAGTACTTC.

In this sample, this clonotype turned up a few times. The rearrangement uses TRBV12-3 or TRBV12-4 and TRBJ2-7; D not resolved. The V end lost 7 bases, the J end lost 7 bases, and 17 bases lay between the germline ends. This CDR3 has 13 amino acids. DNA of the CDR3: TGTGCCAGCACCCCTCTGGGCGGCGGTGAGCAGTACTTC. Its protein product is CASTPLGGGEQYF.